The entry below describes one T cell receptor (beta chain). A second about 7 to 12 cycle PCR used barcoded and J-beta primers. TCRdb called the 5' RACE reads again in MiXCR, with one record for every CDR3 protein. The table has approximately 700,000 distinct CDR3 sequences, about a third seen once. The data derive from a study of blood T cells in healthy people across ages. Material: blood. The TCR comes from a woman older than 75 in good health.

CDR3 residues: CASSEPSDRYTEAFF. Written as DNA, the CDR3 is TGTGCCAGCAGTGAACCCAGCGACAGATACACTGAAGCTTTCTTT. The gene calls are TRBV6-1 and TRBJ1-1; TRBD1 might be the D (5 bases). The germline V and J ends were trimmed by 2 bases and 3 bases, with 13 bases remaining between them. This CDR3 spans 15 amino acids. In germline, CDR1 is MNHNS, CDR2 SASEGT.